Listed below are T cell receptor beta chains from one sample, sequenced in a study of T cell responses to AZD1222 COVID-19 vaccine. Sequencing used immunoSEQ multiplex PCR; TCRdb keeps in-frame clones, though not all of them. The sample has under 140,000 clones; nearly 90% are singletons. Sequencing used peripheral blood, obtained on day 0 of AZD1222 vaccination. The receptors stem from an adult in good health. Both conserved end residues are part of each CDR3. D genes are given only for firm matches. The size of a clone is reported for some rows only, either as once, few or many, or as a class for expanded clones.

TRBD1 TRBJ1-5 . TRBV19 CASSTRQGGGRSRNQPQHF TGTGCCAGTAGTACTCGACAGGGAGGGGGTAGGTCGCGCAATCAGCCCCAGCATTTT
. TRBJ2-1 . TRBV6-6 CASSFTSLNQGEQFF TGTGCCAGCAGTTTTACTAGCTTGAATCAGGGTGAGCAGTTCTTC
. TRBJ2-5 . TRBV7-2 CASGNGFQETQYF TGTGCCAGTGGGAATGGGTTCCAAGAGACCCAGTACTTC
. TRBJ2-5 . TRBV5-4 CASSLAPPGRETQYF TGTGCCAGCAGCTTGGCACCGCCCGGGCGGGAGACCCAGTACTTC
TRBD2 TRBJ2-2 . TRBV10-1 CASSRTSGNTGELFF TGCGCCAGCAGCCGGACTAGCGGGAACACCGGGGAGCTGTTTTTT
TRBD1 TRBJ1-6 . TRBV25-1 CASSDLQGRSSPLHF TGTGCCAGCAGTGATTTACAGGGGAGGAGTTCACCCCTCCACTTT
. TRBJ1-1 . TRBV5-1 CASSWTQNTEAFF TGCGCCAGCAGCTGGACACAGAACACTGAAGCTTTCTTT
TRBD2 TRBJ2-1 few TRBV20-1 CSASLLVTSGRYQSYNEQFF TGCAGTGCTAGTCTCCTGGTAACAAGCGGGAGGTACCAATCCTACAATGAGCAGTTCTTC
. TRBJ2-2 . TRBV19 CASSTLGAAGELFF TGTGCCAGTAGTACACTAGGAGCCGCCGGGGAGCTGTTTTTT
. TRBJ1-5 . TRBV7-2 CASSHPRGFQPQHF TGTGCCAGCAGCCATCCCCGGGGGTTTCAGCCCCAGCATTTT
. TRBJ1-5 . TRBV7-2 CASSPRGGAENQPQHF TGTGCCAGCAGCCCTAGGGGGGGCGCTGAAAATCAGCCCCAGCATTTT
. TRBJ1-1 . TRBV6-5 CASINSAGPTEAFF TGTGCCAGCATTAATTCAGCAGGGCCCACTGAAGCTTTCTTT
TRBD1 TRBJ1-5 . TRBV28 CASRKTGDQPQHF TGTGCCAGCAGAAAAACAGGGGATCAGCCCCAGCATTTT
. TRBJ1-2 . TRBV24-1 CATSDFPGTRYTF TGTGCCACCAGTGATTTTCCCGGGACCCGCTACACCTTC
TRBD1 TRBJ2-5 . TRBV15 CATSTGQGAPRGETQYF TGTGCCACCAGCACCGGACAGGGGGCGCCCAGGGGAGAGACCCAGTACTTC
TRBD2 TRBJ2-7 once TRBV6-5 CASSYGGGPPYEQYF TGTGCCAGCAGCTACGGGGGAGGGCCCCCCTACGAGCAGTACTTC
. TRBJ1-3 . TRBV6-1 CASSESWGPGNTIYF TGTGCCAGCAGTGAATCTTGGGGCCCTGGAAACACCATATATTTT
. TRBJ2-2 . TRBV18 CASSDLASGTGELFF TGTGCCAGCTCAGATCTAGCGTCGGGGACCGGGGAGCTGTTTTTT
TRBD1 TRBJ1-3 . TRBV18 CASSPDRTRNTIYF TGTGCCAGCTCCCCGGACAGGACCCGAAACACCATATATTTT
TRBD1 TRBJ1-1 . TRBV7-9 CASSLTGSRGAEAFF TGTGCCAGCAGCTTGACAGGGAGTCGCGGAGCTGAAGCTTTCTTT
TRBD1 TRBJ2-7 . TRBV11-2 CASSLFTGQGNEQYF TGTGCCAGCAGCCTCTTTACGGGACAGGGTAACGAGCAGTACTTC
. TRBJ2-1 . TRBV4-3 CASSQEGLAADNEQFF TGCGCCAGCAGCCAAGAAGGGCTAGCAGCTGACAATGAGCAGTTCTTC
. TRBJ2-7 . TRBV11-3 CASSLESGQTYEQYF TGTGCCAGCAGCTTAGAATCGGGTCAGACGTACGAGCAGTACTTC